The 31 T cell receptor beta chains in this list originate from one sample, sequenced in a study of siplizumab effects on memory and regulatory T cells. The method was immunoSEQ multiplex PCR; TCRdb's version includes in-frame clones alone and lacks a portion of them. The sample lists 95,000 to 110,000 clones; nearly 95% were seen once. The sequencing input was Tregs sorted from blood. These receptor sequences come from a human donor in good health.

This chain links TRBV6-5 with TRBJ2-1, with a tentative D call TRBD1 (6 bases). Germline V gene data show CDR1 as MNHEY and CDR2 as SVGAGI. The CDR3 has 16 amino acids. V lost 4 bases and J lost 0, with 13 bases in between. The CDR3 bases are TGTGCCAGCAGTTTACAGGGTTCTGTCTCCTACAATGAGCAGTTCTTC. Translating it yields CASSLQGSVSYNEQFF.

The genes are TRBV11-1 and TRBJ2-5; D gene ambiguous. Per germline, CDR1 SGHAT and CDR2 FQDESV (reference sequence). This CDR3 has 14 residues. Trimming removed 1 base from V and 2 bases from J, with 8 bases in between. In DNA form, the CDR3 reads TGTGCCAGCAGCTTAGGGGTTAAGCAAGAGACCCAGTACTTC. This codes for CASSLGVKQETQYF.

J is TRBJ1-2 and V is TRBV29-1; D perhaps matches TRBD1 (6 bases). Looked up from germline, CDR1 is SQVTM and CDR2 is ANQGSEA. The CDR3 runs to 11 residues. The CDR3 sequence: CIVTGYSGYTF. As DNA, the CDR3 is TGCATCGTAACAGGGTACTCTGGCTACACCTTC.

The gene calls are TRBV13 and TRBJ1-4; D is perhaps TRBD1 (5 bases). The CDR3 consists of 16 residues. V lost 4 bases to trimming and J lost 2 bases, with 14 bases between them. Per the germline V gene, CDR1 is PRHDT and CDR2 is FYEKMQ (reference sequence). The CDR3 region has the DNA TGTGCCAGCAGCTGGGCTTTGGGGGGGACTAATGAAAAACTGTTTTTT. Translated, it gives CASSWALGGTNEKLFF.

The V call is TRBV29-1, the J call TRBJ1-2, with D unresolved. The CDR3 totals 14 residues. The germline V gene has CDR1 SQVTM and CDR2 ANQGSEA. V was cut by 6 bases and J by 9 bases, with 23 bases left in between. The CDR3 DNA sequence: TGCAGCGTGGGTCGAGGCCCGTTAACAGATCGCTACACCTTC. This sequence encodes CSVGRGPLTDRYTF.

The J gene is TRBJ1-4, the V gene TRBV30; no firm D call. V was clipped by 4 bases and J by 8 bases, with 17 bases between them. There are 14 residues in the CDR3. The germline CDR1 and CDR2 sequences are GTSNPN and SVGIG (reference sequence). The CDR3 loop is CAWTKKAGGEKLFF. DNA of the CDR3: TGTGCCTGGACCAAAAAGGCAGGCGGGGAAAAACTGTTTTTT.

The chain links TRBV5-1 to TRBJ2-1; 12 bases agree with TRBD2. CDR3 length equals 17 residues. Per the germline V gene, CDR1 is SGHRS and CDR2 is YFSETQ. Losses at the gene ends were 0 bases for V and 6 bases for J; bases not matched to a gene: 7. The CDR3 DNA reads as TGCGCCAGCAGCTTGGCCATCCTAGCGGGGGGGCCCAATGAGCAGTTCTTC. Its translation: CASSLAILAGGPNEQFF.

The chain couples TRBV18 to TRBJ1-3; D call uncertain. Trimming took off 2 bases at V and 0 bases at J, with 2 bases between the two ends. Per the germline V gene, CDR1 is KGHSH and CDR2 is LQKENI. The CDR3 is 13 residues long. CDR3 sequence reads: CASSPVSGNTIYF. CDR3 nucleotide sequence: TGTGCCAGCTCACCAGTCTCTGGAAACACCATATATTTT.

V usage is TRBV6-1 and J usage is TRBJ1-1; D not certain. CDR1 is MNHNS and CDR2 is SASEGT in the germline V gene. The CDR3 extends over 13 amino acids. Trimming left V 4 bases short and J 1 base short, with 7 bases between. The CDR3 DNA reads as TGTGCCAGCAGTGCGGCCAAGAACACTGAAGCTTTCTTT. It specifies CASSAAKNTEAFF.

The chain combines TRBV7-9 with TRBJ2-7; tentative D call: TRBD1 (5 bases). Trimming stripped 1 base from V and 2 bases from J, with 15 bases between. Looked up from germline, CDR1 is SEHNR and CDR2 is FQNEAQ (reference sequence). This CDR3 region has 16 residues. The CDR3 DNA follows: TGTGCCAGCAGCTTAGATACCCCGTGGGGCGCCTACGAGCAGTACTTC. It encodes CASSLDTPWGAYEQYF.

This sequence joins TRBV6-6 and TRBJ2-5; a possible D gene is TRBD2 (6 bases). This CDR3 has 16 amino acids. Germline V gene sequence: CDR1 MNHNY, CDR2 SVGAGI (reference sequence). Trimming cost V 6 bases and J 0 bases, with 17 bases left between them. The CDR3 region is CASRKGASAYQETQYF. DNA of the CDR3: TGTGCCAGCAGGAAAGGGGCTAGCGCGTACCAAGAGACCCAGTACTTC.

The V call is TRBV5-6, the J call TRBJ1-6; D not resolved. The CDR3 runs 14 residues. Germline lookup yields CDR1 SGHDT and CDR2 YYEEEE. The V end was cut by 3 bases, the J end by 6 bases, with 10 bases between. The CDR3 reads CASSSGWGNSPLHF. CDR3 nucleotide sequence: TGTGCCAGCAGCTCCGGTTGGGGTAATTCACCCCTCCACTTT.

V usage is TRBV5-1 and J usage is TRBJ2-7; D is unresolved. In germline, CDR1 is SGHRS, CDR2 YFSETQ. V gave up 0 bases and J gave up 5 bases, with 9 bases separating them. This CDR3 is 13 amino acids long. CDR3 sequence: CASSLAWFDEQYF. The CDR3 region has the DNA TGCGCCAGCAGCTTGGCGTGGTTCGACGAGCAGTACTTC.

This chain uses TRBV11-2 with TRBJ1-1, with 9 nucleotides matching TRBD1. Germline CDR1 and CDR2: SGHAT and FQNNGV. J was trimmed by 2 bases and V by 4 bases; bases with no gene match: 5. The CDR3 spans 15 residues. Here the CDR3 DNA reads TGTGCCAGCAGCTGGGGGACAGGGATAAACACTGAAGCTTTCTTT. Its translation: CASSWGTGINTEAFF.

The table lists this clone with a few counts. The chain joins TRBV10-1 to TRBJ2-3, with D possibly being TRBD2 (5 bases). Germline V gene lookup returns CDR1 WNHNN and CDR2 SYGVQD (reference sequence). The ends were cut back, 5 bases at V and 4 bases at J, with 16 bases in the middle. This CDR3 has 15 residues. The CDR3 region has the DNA TGCGCCAGCAGTTCCGGGCTAGGAGGCCCAGATACGCAGTATTTT. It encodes CASSSGLGGPDTQYF.

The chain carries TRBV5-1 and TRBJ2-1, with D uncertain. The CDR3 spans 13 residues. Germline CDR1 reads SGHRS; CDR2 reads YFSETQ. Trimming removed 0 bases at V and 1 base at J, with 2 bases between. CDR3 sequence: CASSLGSYNEQFF. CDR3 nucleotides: TGCGCCAGCAGCTTGGGTTCCTACAATGAGCAGTTCTTC.

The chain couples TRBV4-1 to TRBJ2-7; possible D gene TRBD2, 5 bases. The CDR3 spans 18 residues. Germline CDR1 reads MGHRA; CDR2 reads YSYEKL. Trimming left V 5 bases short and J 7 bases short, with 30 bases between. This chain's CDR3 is CASSTSWGILGDRGEQYF. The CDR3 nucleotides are TGCGCCAGCAGCACCAGCTGGGGAATCCTAGGTGATCGGGGTGAGCAGTACTTC.

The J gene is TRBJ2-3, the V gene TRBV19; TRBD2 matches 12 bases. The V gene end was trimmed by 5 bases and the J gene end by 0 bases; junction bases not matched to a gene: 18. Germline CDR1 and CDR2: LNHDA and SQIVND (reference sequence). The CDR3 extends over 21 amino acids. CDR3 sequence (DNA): TGTGCCAGTAGTCCCGGGAGACTACTAGCGGGGGGCTCCTCAAGCACAGATACGCAGTATTTT. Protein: CASSPGRLLAGGSSSTDTQYF.

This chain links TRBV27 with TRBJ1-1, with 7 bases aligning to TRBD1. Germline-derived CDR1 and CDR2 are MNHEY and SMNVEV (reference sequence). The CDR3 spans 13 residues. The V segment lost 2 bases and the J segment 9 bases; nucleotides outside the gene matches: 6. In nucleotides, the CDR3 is TGTGCCAGCAGTTTAGTGACAGGGCGAAAAGCTTTCTTT. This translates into CASSLVTGRKAFF.

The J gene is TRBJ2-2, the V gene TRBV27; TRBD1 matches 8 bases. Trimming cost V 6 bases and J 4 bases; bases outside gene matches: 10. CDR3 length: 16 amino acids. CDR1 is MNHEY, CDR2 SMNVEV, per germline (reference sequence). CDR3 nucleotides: TGTGCCAGCAGGATGTGGCAGGGGGCGGGCACCGGGGAGCTGTTTTTT. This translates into CASRMWQGAGTGELFF.

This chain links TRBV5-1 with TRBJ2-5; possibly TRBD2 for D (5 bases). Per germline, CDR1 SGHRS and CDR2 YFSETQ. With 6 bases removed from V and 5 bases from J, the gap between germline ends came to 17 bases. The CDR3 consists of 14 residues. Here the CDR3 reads CASTFTDSSETQYF. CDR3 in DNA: TGCGCCAGCACCTTTACGGACTCCTCGGAGACCCAGTACTTC.

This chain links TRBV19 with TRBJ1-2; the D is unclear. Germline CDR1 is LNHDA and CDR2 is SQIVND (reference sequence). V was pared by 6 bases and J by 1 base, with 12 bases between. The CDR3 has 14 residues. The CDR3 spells CASSLSQSNYGYTF. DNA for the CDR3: TGTGCCAGTAGCCTTTCCCAGAGTAACTATGGCTACACCTTC.

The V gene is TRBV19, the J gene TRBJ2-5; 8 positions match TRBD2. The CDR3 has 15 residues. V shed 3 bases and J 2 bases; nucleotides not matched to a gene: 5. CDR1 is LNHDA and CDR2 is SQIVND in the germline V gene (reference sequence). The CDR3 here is CASSMGLGGQETQYF. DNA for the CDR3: TGTGCCAGTAGTATGGGACTAGGAGGGCAAGAGACCCAGTACTTC. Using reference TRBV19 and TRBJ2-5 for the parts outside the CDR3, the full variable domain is DGGITQSPKYLFRKEGQNVTLSCEQNLNHDAMYWYRQDPGQGLRLIYYSQIVNDFQKGDIAEGYSVSREKKESFPLTVTSAQKNPTAFYLCASSMGLGGQETQYFGPGTRLLVL.

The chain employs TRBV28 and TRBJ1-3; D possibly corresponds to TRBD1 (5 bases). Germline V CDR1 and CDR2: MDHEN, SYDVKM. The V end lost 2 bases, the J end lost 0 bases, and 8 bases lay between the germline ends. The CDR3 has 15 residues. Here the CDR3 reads CASSLRGLSGNTIYF. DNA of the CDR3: TGTGCCAGCAGTTTAAGGGGCCTCTCTGGAAACACCATATATTTT.

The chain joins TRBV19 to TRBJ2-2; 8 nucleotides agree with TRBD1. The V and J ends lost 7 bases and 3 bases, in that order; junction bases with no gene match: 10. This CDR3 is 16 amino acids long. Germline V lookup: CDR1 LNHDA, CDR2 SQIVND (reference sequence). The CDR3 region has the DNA TGTGCCAGTACCCCTTCTGCAGGGGGCTACACCGGGGAGCTGTTTTTT. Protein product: CASTPSAGGYTGELFF.

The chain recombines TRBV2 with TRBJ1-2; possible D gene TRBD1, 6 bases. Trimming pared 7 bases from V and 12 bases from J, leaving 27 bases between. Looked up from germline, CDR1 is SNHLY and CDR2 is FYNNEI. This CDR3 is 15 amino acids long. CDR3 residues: CASTRAPPAGRQDTF. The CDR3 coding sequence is TGTGCCAGCACCCGCGCCCCCCCAGCAGGGCGACAGGACACCTTC.

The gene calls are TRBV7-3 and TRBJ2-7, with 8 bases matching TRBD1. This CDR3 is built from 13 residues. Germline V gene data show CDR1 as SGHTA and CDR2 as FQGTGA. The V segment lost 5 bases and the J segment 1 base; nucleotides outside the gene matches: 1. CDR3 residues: CASSQGASYEQYF. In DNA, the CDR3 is TGTGCCAGCAGCCAGGGGGCATCCTACGAGCAGTACTTC.

The CDR3 protein is CASSPTENYGYTF. In nucleotides, the CDR3 is TGTGCCAGCAGTCCGACAGAAAACTATGGCTACACCTTC. The chain couples TRBV6-5 to TRBJ1-2, with a weak D call TRBD1 (5 bases). CDR1 and CDR2 (germline): MNHEY, SVGAGI. The V end was cut by 5 bases, the J end by 2 bases, with 9 bases between. The CDR3 consists of 13 residues.

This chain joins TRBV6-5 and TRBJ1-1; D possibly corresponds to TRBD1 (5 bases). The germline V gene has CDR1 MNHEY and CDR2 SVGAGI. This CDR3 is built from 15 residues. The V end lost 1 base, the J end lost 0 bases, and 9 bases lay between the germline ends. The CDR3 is CASSYFGGLNTEAFF. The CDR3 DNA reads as TGTGCCAGCAGTTACTTTGGGGGATTGAACACTGAAGCTTTCTTT.

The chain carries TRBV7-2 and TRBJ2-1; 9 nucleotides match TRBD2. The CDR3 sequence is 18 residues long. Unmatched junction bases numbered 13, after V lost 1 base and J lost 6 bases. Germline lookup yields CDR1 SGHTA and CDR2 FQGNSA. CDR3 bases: TGTGCCAGCAGCTTAGGAGTAGCGGGGGTGCTCAAAACCAATGAGCAGTTCTTC. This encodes CASSLGVAGVLKTNEQFF.

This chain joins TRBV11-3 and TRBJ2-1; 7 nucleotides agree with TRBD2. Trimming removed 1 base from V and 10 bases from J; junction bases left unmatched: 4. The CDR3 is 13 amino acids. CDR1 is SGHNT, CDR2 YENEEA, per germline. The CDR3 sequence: CASSLGMREEQFF. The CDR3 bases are TGTGCCAGCAGCTTAGGAATGCGGGAGGAGCAGTTCTTC. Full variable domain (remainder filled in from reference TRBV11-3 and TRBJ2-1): EAGVVQSPRYKIIEKKQPVAFWCNPISGHNTLYWYLQNLGQGPELLIRYENEEAVDDSQLPKDRFSAERLKGVDSTLKIQPAELGDSAVYLCASSLGMREEQFFGPGTRLTVL.